The next 26 T cell receptor beta chains were all read from a single sample in a study of blood T cell repertoires in COVID-19. TCRdb's copy holds only in-frame clones and misses some; the assay was immunoSEQ multiplex PCR. The data show hundreds of thousands of clones, more than 70% seen once. Sequencing input: PBMCs or T cells enriched from blood (not recorded which). The source of these receptors is a middle-aged woman with acute COVID-19.

The table lists this clone with a few counts. This chain joins TRBV5-1 and TRBJ2-3; TRBD1 aligns across 10 bases. V shed 4 bases and J 5 bases; nucleotides not matched to a gene: 4. This CDR3 has 14 amino acids. Per the germline V gene, CDR1 is SGHRS and CDR2 is YFSETQ. CDR3 sequence (DNA): TGCGCCAGCAGCGGACAGGGGGTGATAGATACGCAGTATTTT. Protein product: CASSGQGVIDTQYF. Full variable domain (missing parts from reference TRBV5-1 and TRBJ2-3): KAGVTQTPRYLIKTRGQQVTLSCSPISGHRSVSWYQQTPGQGLQFLFEYFSETQRNKGNFPGRFSGRQFSNSRSEMNVSTLELGDSALYLCASSGQGVIDTQYFGPGTRLTVL.

The chain recombines TRBV5-4 with TRBJ1-5, with D unclear. Germline-derived CDR1 and CDR2 are SGHNT and YYREEE (reference sequence). The V gene lost 2 bases and the J gene lost 4 bases, with 13 bases spanning the gap. This CDR3 is built from 15 residues. CDR3: CASSFGPGDNQPQHF. CDR3 bases: TGTGCCAGCAGCTTCGGACCCGGGGATAATCAGCCCCAGCATTTT.

The rearrangement uses TRBV28 and TRBJ2-2, with D perhaps TRBD2 (6 bases). The CDR3 is made up of 15 amino acids. Between the trimmed V and J ends, which lost 6 bases and 6 bases, there was a span of 17 bases. Germline CDR1 MDHEN, CDR2 SYDVKM. Written as DNA, the CDR3 is TGTGCCAGCAGACTTGGGGGGATTGCGGCCGGGGAGCTGTTTTTT. Protein product: CASRLGGIAAGELFF. The whole variable domain, remainder taken from reference TRBV28 and TRBJ2-2, is DVKVTQSSRYLVKRTGEKVFLECVQDMDHENMFWYRQDPGLGLRLIYFSYDVKMKEKGDIPEGYSVSREKKERFSLILESASTNQTSMYLCASRLGGIAAGELFFGEGSRLTVL.

The rearrangement joins TRBV30 to TRBJ2-1; maybe TRBD1 (5 bases). Deletions cut 1 base from V and 7 bases from J, with 17 bases between. The germline CDR1 and CDR2 sequences are GTSNPN and SVGIG (reference sequence). The CDR3 runs to 15 residues. The CDR3 DNA is TGTGCCTGGAGTGAAAGACAGAAAGCTTGGAATGAGCAGTTCTTC. The encoded protein is CAWSERQKAWNEQFF.

The chain couples TRBV6-2 or TRBV6-3 to TRBJ2-7, with 8 positions matching TRBD1. Germline CDR1 is MNHEY and CDR2 is SVGEGT. This CDR3 spans 16 amino acids. Germline trimming cut 2 bases from V and 1 base from J; bases unmatched to any gene: 7. Here the CDR3 reads CASSYLRDRPSYEQYF. The CDR3 nucleotides are TGTGCCAGCAGTTACCTCCGGGACAGGCCATCCTACGAGCAGTACTTC.

Remarks on this clone: The junction shows a germline mismatch at one end, possibly a read error. The chain is built from TRBV7-7 and TRBJ2-5; possible D gene TRBD2, 7 bases. Germline V lookup: CDR1 SSHAT, CDR2 FNYEAQ (reference sequence). The CDR3 loop spans 16 amino acids. The CDR3 protein is CASSLGSGGRKETQYF. In DNA form, the CDR3 reads TGTGCTAGCAGCTTAGGTTCGGGGGGCCGTAAAGAGACCCAGTACTTC.

This chain links TRBV10-3 with TRBJ1-2; D might be TRBD1 (6 bases). The CDR3 covers 14 residues. Germline loops: CDR1 ENHRY, CDR2 SYGVKD. Trimming stripped 3 bases from V and 2 bases from J, with 10 bases between. This chain's CDR3 is CAISETTGNYGYTF. DNA for the CDR3: TGTGCCATCAGTGAAACGACAGGCAACTATGGCTACACCTTC.

The chain uses TRBV5-1 and TRBJ1-2, with 9 positions matching TRBD1. CDR3 length equals 15 residues. Germline values: CDR1 SGHRS, CDR2 YFSETQ. Unmatched junction bases numbered 11, after V lost 4 bases and J lost 7 bases. The CDR3 here is CASSPRQQGAVGYTF. The CDR3 coding sequence is TGCGCCAGCAGCCCTAGACAACAGGGGGCTGTTGGCTACACCTTC.

The chain is built from TRBV5-1 and TRBJ1-1; 8 bases agree with TRBD1. The CDR3 length is 15 residues. Losses at the gene ends were 4 bases for V and 3 bases for J; bases not matched to a gene: 8. The germline V gene has CDR1 SGHRS and CDR2 YFSETQ. Written as DNA, the CDR3 is TGCGCCAGCAGCCCTACCAGGGGGCTCGACACTGAAGCTTTCTTT. This codes for CASSPTRGLDTEAFF.

This chain links TRBV28 with TRBJ1-4; D is perhaps TRBD1 (5 bases). The CDR3 is 14 residues long. Germline CDR1 is MDHEN and CDR2 is SYDVKM. Trimming took 8 bases from V and 8 from J, leaving 18 bases between them. CDR3 loop: CASRGRGNSEKLFF. DNA for the CDR3: TGTGCCAGCCGAGGGAGGGGTAACTCGGAAAAACTGTTTTTT.

This sequence joins TRBV28 and TRBJ1-1, with D possibly TRBD1 on 5 matching bases. Germline V lookup: CDR1 MDHEN, CDR2 SYDVKM. The CDR3 spans 16 residues. Trimming took 6 bases from V and 0 from J, leaving 17 bases between them. CDR3 DNA: TGTGCCAGCAGCCCCCGGGGGGGGTCCATGAACACTGAAGCTTTCTTT. Its protein product is CASSPRGGSMNTEAFF.

This clone was recorded only once. The CDR3 DNA reads TGTGCCAGCAGCCCAAGACTAGCGGGAGACACCGGGGAGCTGTTTTTT. It translates to CASSPRLAGDTGELFF. This sequence joins TRBV11-2 and TRBJ2-2; TRBD2 matches at 12 bases. The CDR3 has 16 amino acids. V shed 5 bases, J shed 3 bases, and the junction held 4 bases outside the gene matches. Germline V lookup: CDR1 SGHAT, CDR2 FQNNGV.

V usage is TRBV28 and J usage is TRBJ2-3; TRBD1 matches at 7 bases. The CDR3 runs 13 residues. V lost 2 bases, J lost 4 bases, and 0 bases stayed unmatched. Germline-derived CDR1 and CDR2 are MDHEN and SYDVKM. CDR3 sequence reads: CASSLQGADTQYF. Written as DNA, the CDR3 is TGTGCCAGCAGTTTACAGGGGGCAGATACGCAGTATTTT.

The rearrangement links TRBV6-5 to TRBJ1-2; 7 bases match TRBD1. Trimming at V came to 6 bases and at J to 4 bases, leaving 11 bases not matched to a gene. Germline assignment: CDR1 MNHEY and CDR2 SVGAGI. The CDR3 extends over 15 amino acids. The CDR3 spells CASSSTGSTIYGYTF. The CDR3 coding sequence is TGTGCCAGCAGCTCGACAGGGTCTACTATCTATGGCTACACCTTC.

This chain links TRBV29-1 with TRBJ2-2, with a tentative D call TRBD1 (6 bases). Per germline, CDR1 SQVTM and CDR2 ANQGSEA. CDR3 length: 14 residues. V dropped 5 bases and J dropped 2 bases, with 12 bases sitting between them. The CDR3 here is CSVTGTLNTGELFF. The CDR3 DNA is TGCAGCGTTACCGGGACATTAAACACCGGGGAGCTGTTTTTT.

A word on this clone: Other nucleotide sequences from this sample produce the same CDR3. V gene TRBV2 combines with J gene TRBJ1-1; unclear D gene. Germline CDR1 SNHLY, CDR2 FYNNEI. Trimming took 6 bases from V and 1 from J, leaving 6 bases between them. This CDR3 is built from 12 residues. The CDR3: CASRRENTEAFF. In DNA form, the CDR3 reads TGTGCCAGCAGGAGGGAGAACACTGAAGCTTTCTTT.

The chain combines TRBV6-4 with TRBJ2-1, with D perhaps TRBD1 (6 bases). This CDR3 has 17 residues. V lost 4 bases and J lost 6, with 22 bases in between. CDR1 is MRHNA and CDR2 is SNTAGT in the germline V gene. DNA of the CDR3: TGTGCCAGCAGTGGGGGGCTGGGGCTAGGACTCTTCAATGAGCAGTTCTTC. As protein: CASSGGLGLGLFNEQFF.

Written as DNA, the CDR3 is TGTGCCAGCAGTCCGGTTTCCAGGCACACTGAAGCTTTCTTT. This gives the protein CASSPVSRHTEAFF. This chain connects TRBV28 to TRBJ1-1, with D unresolved. The V gene lost 5 bases and the J gene lost 3 bases, with 13 bases spanning the gap. Germline-derived CDR1 and CDR2 are MDHEN and SYDVKM. This CDR3 contains 14 residues.

V is TRBV29-1 and J is TRBJ2-3; D remains unclear. CDR3 size: 13 residues. V lost 7 bases, J lost 0 bases, and 11 bases lay in between. Germline V lookup: CDR1 SQVTM, CDR2 ANQGSEA. The CDR3 loop is CSAPPTSTDTQYF. Written as DNA, the CDR3 is TGCAGCGCTCCACCGACTAGCACAGATACGCAGTATTTT.

This clone occurred once. V usage is TRBV11-2 and J usage is TRBJ1-1; D remains unclear. The CDR3 is 16 residues long. The V and J ends lost 1 base and 4 bases respectively, with 16 bases between them. Germline V gene sequence: CDR1 SGHAT, CDR2 FQNNGV. The CDR3 loop reads CASSLGYIGMGTEAFF. The CDR3 coding sequence is TGTGCCAGCAGCTTAGGTTACATCGGGATGGGCACTGAAGCTTTCTTT.

This rearrangement joins TRBV5-6 to TRBJ2-3; TRBD1 aligns across 12 bases. J gave up 4 bases and V 4 bases, and 4 bases lay outside the gene matches. Germline V gene lookup returns CDR1 SGHDT and CDR2 YYEEEE. The CDR3 sequence is 15 residues long. The CDR3 sequence is CASSPGTGGPDTQYF. The CDR3 region has the DNA TGTGCCAGCAGCCCCGGGACAGGGGGCCCAGATACGCAGTATTTT.

The chain has TRBV10-3 and TRBJ1-6; 11 nucleotides match TRBD1. The CDR3 totals 15 residues. V was pared by 6 bases and J by 7 bases, with 5 bases of the junction left unmatched. Germline-derived CDR1 and CDR2 are ENHRY and SYGVKD. The CDR3 bases are TGTGCCATCAGCCCGGGACAGGGGGGGAATTCACCCCTCCACTTT. It specifies CAISPGQGGNSPLHF.

This chain joins TRBV6-1 and TRBJ2-7, with TRBD1 identical over 10 bases. The CDR3 has 14 amino acids. Germline loops: CDR1 MNHNS, CDR2 SASEGT. Losses at the gene ends were 2 bases for V and 6 bases for J; bases not matched to a gene: 4. The CDR3 sequence is CASSERWDRGEQYF. The DNA of the CDR3 is TGTGCCAGCAGTGAACGGTGGGACAGGGGCGAGCAGTACTTC.

The chain combines TRBV5-4 with TRBJ2-7, with D unclear. The CDR3 spans 13 residues. The V gene lost 2 bases and the J gene lost 5 bases, with 11 bases spanning the gap. Germline V gives CDR1 SGHNT, CDR2 YYREEE (reference sequence). The CDR3 reads CASSLSGSDEQYF. The CDR3 nucleotides are TGTGCCAGCAGCTTATCCGGCAGCGACGAGCAGTACTTC.

This clone was observed a few times. The rearrangement joins TRBV6-1 to TRBJ2-2; 10 bases agree with TRBD2. The junction had 5 bases not matched to a gene; V was cut back by 3 bases and J by 13 bases. Germline V lookup: CDR1 MNHNS, CDR2 SASEGT. This CDR3 contains 13 residues. CDR3 amino acids: CASSDGLAGALFF. In nucleotides, the CDR3 is TGTGCCAGCAGTGATGGGCTAGCGGGAGCGCTGTTTTTT.

V usage is TRBV3-1 (or the pseudogene TRBV3-2) and J usage is TRBJ1-2, with TRBD1 matching over 7 bases. Germline CDR1 and CDR2: LGHDT and YNNKEL (reference sequence). The CDR3 sequence is 17 residues long. The V segment lost 6 bases and the J segment 2 bases; nucleotides outside the gene matches: 15. For the CDR3, the DNA is TGTGCCAGCAGGCCCGAGAATTACAGGGGACGGAACTATGGCTACACCTTC. Its translation: CASRPENYRGRNYGYTF.